Listed below are T cell receptor beta chains from one sample, sequenced in a study of T cells expressing NK-cell markers. One entry per CDR3 protein, without DNA, is what TCRdb gives after re-calling the 5' RACE reads. The sample's table shows approximately 150,000 distinct CDR3 sequences. The source material was blood T cells: a sorted CD56 or NKG2C T cell subset, CD4+ or CD8+ T cells, or bulk PBMC T cells (not recorded which). The source is a woman between 18 and 70 years old in good health. Both conserved end residues are part of each CDR3. Fields, in order: V gene, J gene, CDR3 protein.

V gene: TRBV7-6; J gene: TRBJ2-3; CDR3 protein: CASSAGGPWDTQYF
V gene: TRBV14; J gene: TRBJ1-2; CDR3 protein: CASSQVPGLSSGGYTF
V gene: TRBV5-1; J gene: TRBJ2-1; CDR3 protein: CASSFFGLERNEQFF
V gene: TRBV10-3; J gene: TRBJ1-1; CDR3 protein: CAISRVGGRGDTEAFF
V gene: TRBV5-4; J gene: TRBJ1-1; CDR3 protein: CASTTARNRRNTEAFF
V gene: TRBV21-1; J gene: TRBJ1-1; CDR3 protein: CASSRGWDELNTEAFF
V gene: TRBV28; J gene: TRBJ2-4; CDR3 protein: CASSLLASGRVFGKNIQYF
V gene: TRBV30; J gene: TRBJ2-1; CDR3 protein: CAWSRTGLVNEQFF
V gene: TRBV7-3; J gene: TRBJ2-1; CDR3 protein: CASSLLSGGRNEQFF
V gene: TRBV7-9; J gene: TRBJ2-3; CDR3 protein: CASSLDRYTQYF
V gene: TRBV7-3; J gene: TRBJ2-1; CDR3 protein: CASSLIAAHWYEQFF
V gene: TRBV6-1; J gene: TRBJ2-3; CDR3 protein: CASRPWTSGRAEDTQYF
V gene: TRBV18; J gene: TRBJ2-7; CDR3 protein: CASSPLGTTQEVEQYF
V gene: TRBV5-4; J gene: TRBJ1-4; CDR3 protein: CASSCLRYRANEKLFF
V gene: TRBV25-1; J gene: TRBJ2-3; CDR3 protein: CASDFGGSTDTQYF
V gene: TRBV5-6; J gene: TRBJ1-5; CDR3 protein: CASSRRWQPQHF
V gene: TRBV20-1; J gene: TRBJ2-1; CDR3 protein: CSASLGGPGDREQFF
V gene: TRBV20-1; J gene: TRBJ2-1; CDR3 protein: CSAREGAGEQFF
V gene: TRBV28; J gene: TRBJ1-3; CDR3 protein: CASSTPGSSGNTIYF
V gene: TRBV12-3/TRBV12-4; J gene: TRBJ1-1; CDR3 protein: CASILQGANTEAFF